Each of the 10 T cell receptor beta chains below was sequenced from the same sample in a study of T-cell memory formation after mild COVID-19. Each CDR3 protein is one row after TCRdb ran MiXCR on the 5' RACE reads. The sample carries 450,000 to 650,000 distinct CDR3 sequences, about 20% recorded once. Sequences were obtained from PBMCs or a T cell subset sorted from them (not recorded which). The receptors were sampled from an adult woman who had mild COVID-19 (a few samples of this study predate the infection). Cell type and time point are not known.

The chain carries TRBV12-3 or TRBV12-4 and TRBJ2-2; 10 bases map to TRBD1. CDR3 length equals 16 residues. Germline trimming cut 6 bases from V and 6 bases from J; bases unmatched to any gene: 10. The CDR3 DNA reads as TGTGCCAGCAGCCGTAGACAGGGGGCCCAACCCGGGGAGCTGTTTTTT. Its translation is CASSRRQGAQPGELFF.

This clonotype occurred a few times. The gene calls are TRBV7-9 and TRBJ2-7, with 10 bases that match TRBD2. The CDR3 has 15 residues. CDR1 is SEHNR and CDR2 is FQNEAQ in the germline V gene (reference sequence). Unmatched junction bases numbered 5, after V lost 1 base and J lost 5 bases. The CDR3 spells CASSLGASGRDEQYF. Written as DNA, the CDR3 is TGTGCCAGCAGCTTAGGCGCTAGCGGGAGAGACGAGCAGTACTTC.

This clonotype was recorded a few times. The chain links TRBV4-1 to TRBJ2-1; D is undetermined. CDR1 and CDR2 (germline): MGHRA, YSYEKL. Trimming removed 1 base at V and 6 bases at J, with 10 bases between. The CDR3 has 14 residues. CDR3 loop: CASSQGVGPNEQFF. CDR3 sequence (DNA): TGCGCCAGCAGCCAAGGGGTCGGCCCCAATGAGCAGTTCTTC.

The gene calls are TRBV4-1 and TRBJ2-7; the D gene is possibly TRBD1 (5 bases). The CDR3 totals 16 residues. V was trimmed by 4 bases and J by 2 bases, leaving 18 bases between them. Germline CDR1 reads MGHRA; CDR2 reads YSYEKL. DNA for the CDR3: TGCGCCAGCAGCCCCCTTGCCCAGGGTTTTGCCTACGAGCAGTACTTC. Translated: CASSPLAQGFAYEQYF.

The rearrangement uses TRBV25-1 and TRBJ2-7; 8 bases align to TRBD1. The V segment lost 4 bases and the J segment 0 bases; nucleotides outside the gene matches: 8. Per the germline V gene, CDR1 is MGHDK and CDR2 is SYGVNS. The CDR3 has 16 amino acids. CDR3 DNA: TGTGCCAGCAGTGCAGGGTTAGGACAGGGCTCCTACGAGCAGTACTTC. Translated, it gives CASSAGLGQGSYEQYF.

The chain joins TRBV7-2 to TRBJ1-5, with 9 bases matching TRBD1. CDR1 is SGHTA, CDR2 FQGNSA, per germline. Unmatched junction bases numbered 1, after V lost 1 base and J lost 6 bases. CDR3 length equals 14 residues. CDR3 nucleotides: TGTGCCAGCAGCTTAGGGGACAGGGTTCAGCCCCAGCATTTT. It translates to CASSLGDRVQPQHF. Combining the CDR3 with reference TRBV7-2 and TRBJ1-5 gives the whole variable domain GAGVSQSPSNKVTEKGKDVELRCDPISGHTALYWYRQSLGQGLEFLIYFQGNSAPDKSGLPSDRFSAERTGGSVSTLTIQRTQQEDSAVYLCASSLGDRVQPQHFGDGTRLSIL.

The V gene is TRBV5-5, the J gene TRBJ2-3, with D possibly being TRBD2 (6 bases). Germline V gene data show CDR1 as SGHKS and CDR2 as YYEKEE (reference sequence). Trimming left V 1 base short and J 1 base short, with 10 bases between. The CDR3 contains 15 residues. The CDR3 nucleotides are TGTGCCAGCAGCTTGAGGGAGGTTGGCACAGATACGCAGTATTTT. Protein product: CASSLREVGTDTQYF.

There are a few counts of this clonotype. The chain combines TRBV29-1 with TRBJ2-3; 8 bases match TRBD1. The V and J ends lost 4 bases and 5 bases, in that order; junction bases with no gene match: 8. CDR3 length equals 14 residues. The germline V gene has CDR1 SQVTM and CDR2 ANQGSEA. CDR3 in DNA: TGCAGCGTTGTAAGAGACAGGGGATTAGATACGCAGTATTTT. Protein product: CSVVRDRGLDTQYF.

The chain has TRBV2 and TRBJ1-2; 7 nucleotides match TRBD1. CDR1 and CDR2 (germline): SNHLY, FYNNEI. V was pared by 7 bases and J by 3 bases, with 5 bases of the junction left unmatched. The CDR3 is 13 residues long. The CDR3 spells CASTLQGDYGYTF. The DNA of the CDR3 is TGTGCCAGCACTCTCCAGGGGGACTATGGCTACACCTTC.

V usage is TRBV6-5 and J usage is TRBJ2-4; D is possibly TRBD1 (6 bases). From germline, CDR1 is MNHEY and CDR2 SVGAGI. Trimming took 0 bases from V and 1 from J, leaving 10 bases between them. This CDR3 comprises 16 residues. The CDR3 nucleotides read TGTGCCAGCAGTTACTCGAATCAGGGGGCCAAAAACATTCAGTACTTC. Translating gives CASSYSNQGAKNIQYF.